The 4 T cell receptor beta chains in this list originate from one sample, sequenced in a study of long-term antiretroviral therapy in people with HIV. It was version v3.0 of the immunoSEQ assay that was run at survey level. Method: immunoSEQ multiplex PCR; TCRdb's copy keeps in-frame clones and lacks some. The data show approximately 20,000 clones, around three quarters seen once. The material sequenced was unsorted PBMCs, taken 2.2 years after starting antiretroviral therapy. Every receptor here comes from a man in his forties or fifties with HIV.

J is TRBJ1-2 and V is TRBV5-1; 8 nucleotides line up with TRBD1. With V trimmed by 2 bases and J by 0 bases, 3 bases remained unmatched. The CDR3 is 15 amino acids. CDR1 SGHRS and CDR2 YFSETQ come from the germline V gene. The CDR3 nucleotides are TGCGCCAGCAGCTTAAAGGGACAGGCTAACTATGGCTACACCTTC. It translates to CASSLKGQANYGYTF.

This sequence joins TRBV5-1 and TRBJ2-1; 10 positions match TRBD1. V was pared by 7 bases and J by 5 bases, with 9 bases of the junction left unmatched. CDR1 and CDR2 (germline): SGHRS, YFSETQ. The CDR3 has 15 amino acids. CDR3 nucleotide sequence: TGCGCCAGCTTGACCGGGACAGGGGCTAACAATGAGCAGTTCTTC. Translated: CASLTGTGANNEQFF.

As DNA, the CDR3 is TGTGCCAGCAGCTTAGCGCGACAGGGAGGAGGCTACACCTTC. Translating it yields CASSLARQGGGYTF. The V and J genes are TRBV7-2 and TRBJ1-2, with 7 bases identical to TRBD1. Germline CDR1 and CDR2: SGHTA and FQGNSA. The CDR3 spans 14 residues. The V gene end was trimmed by 0 bases and the J gene end by 8 bases; junction bases not matched to a gene: 6.

This clone has only one observation. The V gene is TRBV28, the J gene TRBJ2-2, with D possibly being TRBD1 (6 bases). Per the germline V gene, CDR1 is MDHEN and CDR2 is SYDVKM. V dropped 3 bases and J dropped 1 base, with 18 bases sitting between them. The CDR3 extends over 18 amino acids. The DNA of the CDR3 is TGTGCCAGCAGTTTCCCGACAGGCCCAACCCTGAACACCGGGGAGCTGTTTTTT. It codes for CASSFPTGPTLNTGELFF.